The rows below give T cell receptor beta chains drawn from one sample of a study of T cell repertoires in cytomegalovirus infection. Each CDR3 protein is one row after TCRdb ran MiXCR on the reads. The top ten hold about a quarter of the sample, which has about 180,000 distinct CDR3 sequences, 14% seen once. The sequenced sample was PBMCs. The receptors shown here come from a human donor in good health (CMV status not recorded). Some clones in this sample may be carry-over from other donors' samples. The CDR3 runs from the conserved cysteine through the conserved F or W. The D gene is left open where the match is weak. Clone size appears in some rows only: once, few, many, or a class for an expanded clone.

>many|TRBD1|TRBV7-9|14|TRBJ1-2
CASSWRTGVNGYTF
TGTGCCAGCAGCTGGCGGACAGGGGTTAATGGCTACACCTTC
>many|-|TRBV11-2|11|TRBJ2-1
CASGTEIVSDF
TGTGCCAGCGGCACAGAGATTGTATCCGACTTC
>-|-|TRBV5-6|14|TRBJ2-2
CASSFLQPAGELFF
TGTGCCAGCAGCTTTCTTCAGCCCGCCGGGGAGCTGTTTTTT
>many|-|TRBV5-6|14|TRBJ1-2
CASSFDGRTYGYTF
TGTGCCAGCAGCTTTGACGGAAGAACCTATGGCTACACCTTC
>many|-|TRBV12-3/TRBV12-4|13|TRBJ2-1
CASSLRGHNEQFF
TGTGCCAGCAGTTTACGCGGACACAATGAGCAGTTCTTC
>-|-|TRBV7-9|12|TRBJ1-1
CASSFLPPMAFF
TGTGCCAGCAGCTTCCTCCCCCCGATGGCTTTCTTT
>once|-|TRBV28|14|TRBJ1-2
CASRTRLLNYGYTF
TGTGCCAGCAGGACCAGACTTCTTAACTATGGCTACACCTTC
>medium-sized|-|TRBV7-6|15|TRBJ2-3
CASSRPTGLGDTQYF
TGTGCCAGCAGCCGCCCTACAGGGTTGGGGGATACGCAGTATTTT
>-|-|TRBV4-3|15|TRBJ2-5
CASSQSILAQETQYF
TGCGCCAGCAGCCAATCGATCCTAGCCCAAGAGACCCAGTACTTC
>many|-|TRBV29-1|12|TRBJ1-1
CSLGERGTEAFF
TGCAGCCTTGGGGAGAGGGGCACTGAAGCTTTCTTT
>-|-|TRBV6-2/TRBV6-3|15|TRBJ2-1
CASSYSSLRYNEQFF
TGTGCCAGCAGTTACTCGAGCCTACGATACAATGAGCAGTTCTTC
>many|-|TRBV27|15|TRBJ2-5
CASSALSERQETQYF
TGTGCCAGCAGTGCGCTGTCAGAGCGACAAGAGACCCAGTACTTC
>many|-|TRBV10-3|15|TRBJ2-1
CAISGDGGTYNEQFF
TGTGCCATCAGTGGAGACGGGGGCACCTACAATGAGCAGTTCTTC
>-|-|TRBV2|15|TRBJ2-1
CASSERGTSYNEQFF
TGTGCCAGCAGTGAACGCGGGACCTCCTACAATGAGCAGTTCTTC
>few|-|TRBV12-3/TRBV12-4|14|TRBJ2-1
CASRSTGSGNEQFF
TGTGCCAGCAGGTCTACAGGCTCAGGCAATGAGCAGTTCTTC
>many|TRBD1|TRBV7-2|16|TRBJ2-5
CASSTTGKRVAETQYF
TGTGCCAGCAGCACGACAGGGAAACGGGTCGCGGAGACCCAGTACTTC
>many|TRBD2|TRBV4-3|17|TRBJ2-1
CASSQGTSSFSYNEQFF
TGCGCCAGCAGCCAAGGGACTAGCTCCTTCTCCTACAATGAGCAGTTCTTC
>-|TRBD1|TRBV7-9|16|TRBJ1-2
CASSSYPGQGFYGYTF
TGTGCCAGCAGCTCATATCCGGGACAGGGCTTCTATGGCTACACCTTC
>few|TRBD1|TRBV5-1|15|TRBJ2-5
CASSLGIQGVETQYF
TGCGCCAGCAGCCTTGGAATCCAGGGGGTGGAGACCCAGTACTTC
>many|-|TRBV7-9|15|TRBJ2-1
CASSPGRSSYNEQFF
TGTGCCAGCAGTCCCGGGCGGTCGTCCTACAATGAGCAGTTCTTC
>-|-|TRBV7-3|16|TRBJ2-1
CASSPGLGSSYNEQFF
TGTGCCAGCAGCCCTGGGTTGGGGAGCTCCTACAATGAGCAGTTCTTC
>few|-|TRBV19|14|TRBJ1-1
CASSTYTVLEGAFF
TGTGCCAGTAGTACCTACACCGTACTCGAGGGGGCTTTCTTT
>-|-|TRBV6-6|14|TRBJ2-7
CASSYSNRPYEQYF
TGTGCCAGCAGTTACTCGAACAGGCCCTACGAGCAGTACTTC
>many|-|TRBV7-6|15|TRBJ2-5
CASSLEANPWKTQYF
TGTGCCAGCAGCTTAGAGGCGAACCCCTGGAAGACCCAGTACTTC
>few|TRBD1|TRBV6-6|14|TRBJ2-4
CASTDRGRRNIQYF
TGTGCCAGCACGGACAGGGGGCGGAGAAACATTCAGTACTTC
>many|-|TRBV7-9|11|TRBJ2-5
CASSPPWGQYF
TGTGCCAGCAGCCCCCCGTGGGGCCAGTACTTC
>once|-|TRBV28|16|TRBJ1-1
CASSLGPYPLNTEAFF
TGTGCCAGCAGTTTAGGGCCATACCCTTTGAACACTGAAGCTTTCTTT
>many|-|TRBV7-7|13|TRBJ2-1
CASSSGGGDEQFF
TGTGCCAGCAGCTCCGGGGGCGGTGATGAGCAGTTCTTC
>-|-|TRBV10-3|15|TRBJ2-1
CAISESDRTYNEQFF
TGTGCCATCAGTGAGTCTGACAGAACCTACAATGAGCAGTTCTTC
>few|-|TRBV6-2/TRBV6-3|13|TRBJ1-5
CASSGDGNQPQHF
TGTGCCAGCAGTGGGGATGGCAATCAGCCCCAGCATTTT
>-|-|TRBV7-2|16|TRBJ1-1
CASSFGGTTANTEAFF
TGTGCCAGCAGCTTCGGGGGTACGACGGCGAACACTGAAGCTTTCTTT
>many|-|TRBV12-3/TRBV12-4|15|TRBJ2-6
CASSFLGRGANVLTF
TGTGCCAGCAGTTTCTTGGGGAGGGGGGCCAACGTCCTGACTTTC
>many|-|TRBV4-1|15|TRBJ1-1
CASRISWTENTEAFF
TGCGCCAGCCGAATCTCTTGGACAGAGAACACTGAAGCTTTCTTT
>-|-|TRBV10-3|13|TRBJ1-2
CAISDVDSYGYTF
TGTGCCATCAGTGATGTGGACTCCTATGGCTACACCTTC
>many|-|TRBV7-2|16|TRBJ1-6
CASSLRSSDSSARLHF
TGTGCCAGCAGCTTAAGGTCCTCAGACAGCTCGGCGCGCCTCCACTTT
>many|-|TRBV7-2|12|TRBJ1-2
CASSLSVGGYTF
TGTGCCAGCAGCTTAAGTGTAGGAGGCTACACCTTC
>-|-|TRBV3-1|15|TRBJ1-6
CASSQEPGADSPLHF
TGTGCCAGCAGCCAAGAGCCCGGGGCTGATTCACCCCTCCACTTT
>-|-|TRBV10-3|15|TRBJ1-1
CAISVDGREGAEAFF
TGTGCCATCAGCGTTGATGGCAGGGAGGGTGCTGAAGCTTTCTTT
>many|TRBD2|TRBV11-2|16|TRBJ2-3
CASSLDRGGKTDTQYF
TGTGCCAGCAGCTTAGATCGGGGGGGAAAGACAGATACGCAGTATTTT
>many|TRBD1|TRBV7-2|14|TRBJ2-3
CASSTGQGIDTQYF
TGTGCCAGCAGCACCGGACAGGGGATAGATACGCAGTATTTT
>-|-|TRBV18|13|TRBJ2-3
CASSPGISDTQYF
TGTGCCAGCTCACCCGGAATCTCAGATACGCAGTATTTT
>-|-|TRBV29-1|16|TRBJ2-2
CSVERTGERNTGELFF
TGCAGCGTTGAAAGGACGGGAGAGAGGAACACCGGGGAGCTGTTTTTT
>-|TRBD2|TRBV6-1|12|TRBJ2-1
CATSGLAYEQFF
TGTGCCACCTCCGGACTAGCGTATGAGCAGTTCTTC
>-|TRBD2|TRBV29-1|11|TRBJ2-5
CSEGREETQYF
TGCAGCGAGGGGAGGGAAGAGACCCAGTACTTC
>many|-|TRBV11-3|15|TRBJ1-1
CASGGQTGTNTEAFF
TGTGCCAGCGGGGGCCAGACAGGCACGAACACTGAAGCTTTCTTT
>few|TRBD1|TRBV20-1|13|TRBJ1-3
CSAGQVSGNTIYF
TGCAGTGCTGGACAGGTTTCTGGAAACACCATATATTTT
>many|TRBD2|TRBV7-8|17|TRBJ2-7
CASSPINQRGSSYEQYF
TGTGCCAGCAGCCCTATTAACCAGCGGGGAAGCTCCTACGAGCAGTACTTC
>many|TRBD1|TRBV9|15|TRBJ1-1
CASSVQTGGNTEAFF
TGTGCCAGCAGCGTCCAGACAGGGGGCAACACTGAAGCTTTCTTT
>many|TRBD1|TRBV10-3|15|TRBJ1-5
CAISGQGGRNQPQHF
TGTGCCATCAGTGGGCAGGGGGGCCGCAATCAGCCCCAGCATTTT